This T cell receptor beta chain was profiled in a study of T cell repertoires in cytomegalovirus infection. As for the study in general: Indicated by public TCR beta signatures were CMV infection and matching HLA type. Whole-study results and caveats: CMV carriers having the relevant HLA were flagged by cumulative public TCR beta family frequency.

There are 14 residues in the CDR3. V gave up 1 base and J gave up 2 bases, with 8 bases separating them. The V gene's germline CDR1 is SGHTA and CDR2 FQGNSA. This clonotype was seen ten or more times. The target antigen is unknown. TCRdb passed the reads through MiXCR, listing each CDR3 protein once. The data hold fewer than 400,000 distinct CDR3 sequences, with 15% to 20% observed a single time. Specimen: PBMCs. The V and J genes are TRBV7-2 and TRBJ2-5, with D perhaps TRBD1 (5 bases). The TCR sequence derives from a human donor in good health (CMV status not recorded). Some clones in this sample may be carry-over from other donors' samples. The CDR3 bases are TGTGCCAGCAGCTTAGGGGGCAGACAAGAGACCCAGTACTTC. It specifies CASSLGGRQETQYF.